The rows below give T cell receptor beta chains drawn from one sample of a study of T cell changes during pregnancy in multiple sclerosis. Sequencing was performed with immunoSEQ multiplex PCR; in TCRdb, only in-frame clones are kept and a portion is missing. The table has tens of thousands of clones, around 94% seen once. The input for sequencing was peripheral blood, taken in the third trimester of pregnancy. These receptors were collected from a female donor with multiple sclerosis, enrolled in a pregnancy study. The CDR3 runs from the conserved cysteine through the conserved F or W. D genes are given only for firm matches. Only part of the rows carry a size: once, few, many, or a class if the clone is expanded.

>NA|TRBJ1-3|TRBD1|TRBV9
TGTGCCAGCAGCGGGAGGACAGGGGTCCTAAACACCATATATTTT
CASSGRTGVLNTIYF
>once|TRBJ2-7|NA|TRBV27
TGTGCCAGCGGGACCGGGACTTCCAAGCAGTACTTC
CASGTGTSKQYF
>NA|TRBJ2-7|TRBD2|TRBV27
TGTGCCAGCAGCCGGGGAGAGGGGAGGGCGTACGAGCAGTACTTC
CASSRGEGRAYEQYF
>NA|TRBJ1-2|NA|TRBV27
TGTGCCAGCAGCCGAAACATGGGTCGCGGTGGCTACACCTTC
CASSRNMGRGGYTF
>NA|TRBJ2-1|TRBD1|TRBV27
TGTGCCAGCAGACAACGAAGACAGGGCTACAATGAGCAGTTCTTC
CASRQRRQGYNEQFF
>NA|TRBJ1-5|NA|TRBV6-1
TGTGCCAGCAGTGGCCTCACAGAGTATCAGCCCCAGCATTTT
CASSGLTEYQPQHF
>once|TRBJ1-2|TRBD1|TRBV18
TGTGCCAGCTCGCCGAACAGGGGGACCAACTATGGCTACACCTTC
CASSPNRGTNYGYTF
>few|TRBJ1-3|NA|TRBV2
TGTGCCAGCAGTGATTCGACAGGACTGGCTGGAAACACCATATATTTT
CASSDSTGLAGNTIYF
>NA|TRBJ1-5|TRBD1|TRBV18
TGTGCCAGCTCACCCCGAGACCCCCGGACAGGTTTTAGCAATCAGCCCCAGCATTTT
CASSPRDPRTGFSNQPQHF
>few|TRBJ1-1|TRBD1|TRBV28
TGTGCCAGCAGTTTATCCGGGACAGGGAACACTGAAGCTTTCTTT
CASSLSGTGNTEAFF
>NA|TRBJ1-2|NA|TRBV7-2
TGTGCCAGCGCGCAGGGGATTTCGGGTGTCTATGGCTACACCTTC
CASAQGISGVYGYTF
>NA|TRBJ2-6|NA|TRBV7-8
TGTGCCAGTATTACTGGGGACAAGGGGCAATCTGGGGCCAACGTCCTGACTTTC
CASITGDKGQSGANVLTF
>NA|TRBJ1-4|TRBD1|TRBV5-1
TGCGCCAGCAGTTGGACAGGGCAAGGCGAAAAACTGTTTTTT
CASSWTGQGEKLFF
>NA|TRBJ2-1|NA|TRBV7-2
TGTGCCAGCAGCTTGGATTGGGGAGTCGATGAGCAGTTCTTC
CASSLDWGVDEQFF
>once|TRBJ1-2|NA|TRBV7-9
TGTGCCAGCAGCTTAGAGGCGGGGAATTATGGCTACACCTTC
CASSLEAGNYGYTF
>NA|TRBJ1-6|NA|TRBV28
TGTGCCAGCAGTCTGACAGAAAATTCACCCCTCCACTTT
CASSLTENSPLHF
>NA|TRBJ1-2|NA|TRBV6-6
TGTGCCAGCAGTTACCTAGATGGCTACACCTTC
CASSYLDGYTF
>NA|TRBJ2-2|TRBD2|TRBV18
TGTGCCAGCTCACCCAGCGGGGGACTTCGCGGGGAGCTGTTTTTT
CASSPSGGLRGELFF
>NA|TRBJ2-5|NA|TRBV5-4
TGTGCCAGCAGCTTGGGACGAGGAGAGACCCAGTACTTC
CASSLGRGETQYF
>NA|TRBJ2-1|TRBD2|TRBV10-3
TGTGCCTCCAGGCTAGCGGGGGAGGGAAGCAATGAGCAGTTCTTC
CASRLAGEGSNEQFF
>NA|TRBJ1-1|TRBD1|TRBV28
TGTGCCAGCAAGGGGGCGAACACTGAAGCTTTCTTT
CASKGANTEAFF
>few|TRBJ1-5|NA|TRBV5-1
TGCGCCAGCAGCTTGGGGCAGGGAAGTCAGCCCCAGCATTTT
CASSLGQGSQPQHF
>NA|TRBJ2-3|TRBD2|TRBV28
TGTGCCAGCAGTTTAAGCGGGAGCGGGGCAGATACGCAGTATTTT
CASSLSGSGADTQYF
>NA|TRBJ2-1|TRBD2|TRBV2
TGTGCCAGCAGTGAAGCGGGGAGGGCGGGAAAGGGCGATGAGCAGTTCTTC
CASSEAGRAGKGDEQFF
>NA|TRBJ1-4|NA|TRBV7-9
TGTGCCAGCAGCTTAGACAGGGAAAGAATCGAGGAAAAACTGTTTTTT
CASSLDRERIEEKLFF
>NA|TRBJ2-5|NA|TRBV28
TGTGCCAGCAGTTTACAGCCGAAAATTGGGCGTTCTGGGACCCAGTACTTC
CASSLQPKIGRSGTQYF
>once|TRBJ2-4|NA|TRBV4-1
TGCGCCAGCAGCCATCCTGTCCCGGGACAAGGTATAGCCAAAAACATTCAGTACTTC
CASSHPVPGQGIAKNIQYF
>NA|TRBJ2-5|NA|TRBV15
TGTGCCACCAGCAGAGATCTGGGACATAAAGAGACCCAGTACTTC
CATSRDLGHKETQYF
>medium-sized|TRBJ1-1|NA|TRBV5-1
TGCGCCAGCAGCCGAACAGGCACTGAAGCTTTCTTT
CASSRTGTEAFF
>NA|TRBJ2-4|TRBD1|TRBV7-9
TGTGCCAGCAGCGGGACAGGGCTAGCCAAAAACATTCAGTACTTC
CASSGTGLAKNIQYF
>NA|TRBJ1-5|TRBD1|TRBV19
TGTGCCAGTAGCGACAGGGGTAATCAGCCCCAGCATTTT
CASSDRGNQPQHF
>NA|TRBJ1-1|NA|TRBV7-9
TGTGCCAGCAGCCCAGGACGGGGTATGAACACTGAAGCTTTCTTT
CASSPGRGMNTEAFF
>once|TRBJ1-5|TRBD1|TRBV7-2
TGTGCCAGCAGCTGGACAGGGGAGCGTCAGCCCCAGCATTTT
CASSWTGERQPQHF
>NA|TRBJ1-1|TRBD1|TRBV5-1
TGCGCCAGCAGCCACAGGGGGCCGAACACTGAAGCTTTCTTT
CASSHRGPNTEAFF
>once|TRBJ2-5|NA|TRBV9
TGTGCCAGCAGCGGCGGTCGGGGGGCCCTATCGCGAGAGACCCAGTACTTC
CASSGGRGALSRETQYF
>NA|TRBJ2-2|NA|TRBV7-2
TGTGCCAGCAGCTTAGCGGGGGGGCAGGCCGGGGAGCTGTTTTTT
CASSLAGGQAGELFF
>NA|TRBJ1-2|TRBD1|TRBV28
TGTGCCAGCAGTTTACAGGGGGCGCTCGGCTACACCTTC
CASSLQGALGYTF
>once|TRBJ1-2|NA|TRBV6-5
TGTGCCAGCAGTTACCGGCGGGGTCTAAGTAACTATGGCTACACCTTC
CASSYRRGLSNYGYTF
>NA|TRBJ1-1|NA|TRBV6-5
TGTGCCAGCAGTTACACCGGGGGCACTGAAGCTTTCTTT
CASSYTGGTEAFF
>NA|TRBJ1-2|TRBD1|TRBV2
TGTGCCAGCAAGGCAGGGGGGAGTGGCTACACCTTC
CASKAGGSGYTF
>NA|TRBJ1-1|TRBD1|TRBV7-9
TGTGCCAGCAGCCACGGACAGGAGGCTAGGGGCACTGAAGCTTTCTTT
CASSHGQEARGTEAFF
>NA|TRBJ2-7|NA|TRBV6-5
TGTGCCAGCAGTTACTCACCCATTCGGGCGGGTTACGAGCAGTACTTC
CASSYSPIRAGYEQYF
>NA|TRBJ1-3|NA|TRBV9
TGTGCCAGCAGCACTAATCTCCCCACCGGAAACACCATATATTTT
CASSTNLPTGNTIYF
>NA|TRBJ2-5|TRBD1|TRBV5-4
TGTGCCAGCAGCTATTTACAGGGGCGTGTTGAGACCCAGTACTTC
CASSYLQGRVETQYF
>NA|TRBJ2-4|NA|TRBV6-5
TGTGCCACCGTCAGGGAAAACATTCAGTACTTC
CATVRENIQYF